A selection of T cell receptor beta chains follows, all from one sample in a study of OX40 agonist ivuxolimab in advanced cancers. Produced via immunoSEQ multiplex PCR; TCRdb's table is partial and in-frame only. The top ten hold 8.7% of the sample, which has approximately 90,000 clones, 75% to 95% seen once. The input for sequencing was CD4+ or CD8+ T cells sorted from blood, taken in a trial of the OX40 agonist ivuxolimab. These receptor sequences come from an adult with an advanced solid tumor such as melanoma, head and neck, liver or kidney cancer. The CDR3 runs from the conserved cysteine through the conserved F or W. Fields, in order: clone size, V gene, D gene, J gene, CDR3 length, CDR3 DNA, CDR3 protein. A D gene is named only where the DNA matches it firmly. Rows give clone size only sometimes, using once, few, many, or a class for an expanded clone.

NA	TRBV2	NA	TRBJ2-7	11	TGTGCCAGCCACCGGACCTACGAGCAGTACTTC	CASHRTYEQYF
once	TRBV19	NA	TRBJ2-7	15	TGTGCCAGTAGTATAATCGGACAGTCCTCCTACGAGCAGTACTTC	CASSIIGQSSYEQYF
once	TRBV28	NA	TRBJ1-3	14	TGTGCCAGCAGTTTGGGGAGAACTGGAAACACCATATATTTT	CASSLGRTGNTIYF
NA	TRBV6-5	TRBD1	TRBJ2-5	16	TGTGCCAGCAGTTCTCCACGGACAGGGTACCAAGAGACCCAGTACTTC	CASSSPRTGYQETQYF
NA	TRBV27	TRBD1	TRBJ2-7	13	TGTGCCAGCGGGGGACAGGGGATCTACGAGCAGTACTTC	CASGGQGIYEQYF
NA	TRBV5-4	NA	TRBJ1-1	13	TGTGCCAGCAGCAGCTGGGGGGTCACTGAAGCTTTCTTT	CASSSWGVTEAFF
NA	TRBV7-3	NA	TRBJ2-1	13	TGTGCCAGCAGCTTAGGGTTAGCTAATGAGCAGTTCTTC	CASSLGLANEQFF
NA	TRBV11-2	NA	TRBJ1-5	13	TGTGCCAGCAGCTCCGGAGGTAATCAGCCCCAGCATTTT	CASSSGGNQPQHF
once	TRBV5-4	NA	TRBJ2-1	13	TGTGCCAGCAGCTTGGGCAGTTACAATGAGCAGTTCTTC	CASSLGSYNEQFF
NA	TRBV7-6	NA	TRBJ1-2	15	TGTGCCAGCAGCTTAGCGGGTACGGGGCCGGATGGCTACACCTTC	CASSLAGTGPDGYTF
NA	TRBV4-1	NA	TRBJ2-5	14	TGCGCCAGCAGCCAAGATCGGGTGGGAGAGACCCAGTACTTC	CASSQDRVGETQYF
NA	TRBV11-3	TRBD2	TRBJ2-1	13	TGTGCCAGCAGCTCCCCCGGGGGGACTGAGCAGTTCTTC	CASSSPGGTEQFF
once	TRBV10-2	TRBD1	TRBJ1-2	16	TGCGCCAGCAGTGGCGCAGGGGGCGAGATGAACTATGGCTACACCTTC	CASSGAGGEMNYGYTF
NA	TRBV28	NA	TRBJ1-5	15	TGTGCCAGCAGTTCCTTAGCAGGGGGCAATCAGCCCCAGCATTTT	CASSSLAGGNQPQHF
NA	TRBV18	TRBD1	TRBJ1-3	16	TGTGCCAGCTCACCAAGGGCAGGGGGAGATGGAAACACCATATATTTT	CASSPRAGGDGNTIYF
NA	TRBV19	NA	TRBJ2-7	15	TGTGCCAGTAGGCTCACCCGGGACTCAGACTACGAGCAGTACTTC	CASRLTRDSDYEQYF
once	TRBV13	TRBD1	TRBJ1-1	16	TGTGCCAGCAGCTTAGTCTCCGGGACAGGGTTGACTGAAGCTTTCTTT	CASSLVSGTGLTEAFF
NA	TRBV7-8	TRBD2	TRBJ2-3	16	TGTGCCAGCAGCTTACGGGGGGGCGGAAGCACAGATACGCAGTATTTT	CASSLRGGGSTDTQYF
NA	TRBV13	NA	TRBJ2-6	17	TGTGCCAGCAGCCACGGAGACGGTGACTCTGGGGCCAACGTCCTGACTTTC	CASSHGDGDSGANVLTF